This T cell receptor beta chain was profiled in a study of CXCR3-negative and CXCR3-positive naive CD8 T cells. Comments on this clonotype: Its target is not known.

cDNA libraries for TRB were generated by 5' RACE incorporating UMI labels. Each CDR3 protein gets one entry in TCRdb, which reprocessed the 5' RACE reads and gives no DNA. The specimen's table records approximately 56,000 distinct CDR3 sequences. The CDR3 contains 15 residues. Germline values: CDR1 KGHSH, CDR2 LQKENI. Whole-study findings and limits: Naive cells, whether CXCR3-negative or CXCR3-positive, had similar TRBV-TRBJ usage, while memory cells differed. Diversity was high in both naive subsets and much lower in memory cells.

This TCR derives from a human donor in good health. Some clones in this sample may be carry-over from other donors' samples. The sequencing input was naive CXCR3- CD8+ T cells from blood. Regarding subset: CD45RO-CCR7+CD27+CD95- naive CD8+ T cells lacking CXCR3 (TNR3-). The chain employs TRBV18 and TRBJ2-5; as DNA is missing, the TRBD1 call by TCRdb cannot be tested. This CDR3 is CASSVGDLYQETQYF.